The clone carrying this T cell receptor (beta chain) occurred once. The target antigen is unknown. The data stem from a study of cytomegalovirus exposure and HLA in healthy donors. The study's findings and limits: Certain indistinguishable V segments, among them TRBV6-2 and TRBV6-3, were excluded. TCR beta V- and J-gene trimming, according to a later analysis, was linked to a missense DCLRE1C variant. The study designated 150 or so TCR beta chains cytomegalovirus-associated. A later analysis appeared to link common viral pathogens to several of the most significant clusters.

V was shortened by 5 bases and J by 3 bases, with 10 bases between the two germline ends. The CDR3 contains 14 residues. Germline CDR1 is SGHTA and CDR2 is FQGNSA. PCR involved 60 Vbeta and 13 Jbeta primers. The repertoire was sequenced with immunoSEQ multiplex PCR; TCRdb's copy has only in-frame clones and lacks some. The table includes roughly 170,000 clones, roughly 80% detected once. The specimen was PBMCs. The sequence was obtained from a man between 25 and 39 years old in good health and CMV-seropositive. The gene calls are TRBV7-2 and TRBJ2-2, with a weak D call TRBD1 (5 bases). The CDR3 loop reads CASSLVGDTGELFF. CDR3 nucleotides: TGTGCCAGCAGCCTCGTAGGGGACACCGGGGAGCTGTTTTTT.